This is a list of T cell receptor beta chains from one sample in a study of T cell responses to AZD1222 COVID-19 vaccine. Assay: immunoSEQ multiplex PCR; the TCRdb copy retains only in-frame clones and omits some. The data show 90,000 to 150,000 clones, 80% to 90% seen once. The sample here was peripheral blood, taken on day 0 of AZD1222 vaccination. The receptors come from an adult in good health. CDR3s include the opening cysteine and the closing phenylalanine or tryptophan. D genes are given only for firm matches. Some rows mark clone size as missing; the rest say once, few, many or name a class of expanded clone.

size: .; D: .; J: TRBJ2-1; V: TRBV7-2; CDR3: CASSQNIRDPFYNEQFF; DNA: TGTGCCAGCAGTCAAAATATCCGGGACCCGTTTTACAATGAGCAGTTCTTC
size: .; D: .; J: TRBJ2-7; V: TRBV28; CDR3: CASSFRAYEQYF; DNA: TGTGCCAGCAGTTTCAGGGCCTACGAGCAGTACTTC
size: .; D: TRBD1; J: TRBJ2-7; V: TRBV6-5; CDR3: CASRDRAYEQYF; DNA: TGTGCCAGCAGGGACAGGGCCTACGAGCAGTACTTC
size: .; D: .; J: TRBJ1-6; V: TRBV30; CDR3: CAWSIGGPTHF; DNA: TGTGCCTGGAGCATAGGCGGCCCGACCCACTTT
size: .; D: .; J: TRBJ2-1; V: TRBV2; CDR3: CASSDRDTSYNEQFF; DNA: TGTGCCAGCAGTGACCGGGACACCTCCTACAATGAGCAGTTCTTC
size: .; D: .; J: TRBJ1-2; V: TRBV14; CDR3: CASIPTRGLPEGYTF; DNA: TGTGCCAGCATCCCGACGCGGGGGCTTCCGGAGGGCTACACCTTC
size: .; D: .; J: TRBJ2-3; V: TRBV7-6; CDR3: CASSPIGVDFSTDTQYF; DNA: TGTGCCAGCAGCCCAATAGGGGTCGATTTCAGCACAGATACGCAGTATTTT
size: .; D: TRBD2; J: TRBJ2-1; V: TRBV7-3; CDR3: CASSQGTSGSSEQFF; DNA: TGTGCCAGCAGCCAAGGGACTAGCGGGTCCTCTGAGCAGTTCTTC
size: .; D: .; J: TRBJ1-2; V: TRBV30; CDR3: CAWSVTANYGYTF; DNA: TGTGCCTGGAGTGTCACAGCTAACTATGGCTACACCTTC
size: once; D: TRBD1; J: TRBJ1-2; V: TRBV24-1; CDR3: CATSEGQGSGGNYGYTF; DNA: TGTGCCACCAGTGAGGGACAGGGGTCCGGCGGGAACTATGGCTACACCTTC
size: .; D: TRBD1; J: TRBJ2-7; V: TRBV30; CDR3: CAWSGGQGAYEQYF; DNA: TGTGCCTGGAGTGGGGGACAGGGTGCCTACGAGCAGTACTTC
size: .; D: TRBD2; J: TRBJ2-3; V: TRBV14; CDR3: CASSIGLGSTDTQYF; DNA: TGTGCCAGCAGCATCGGACTAGGGAGCACAGATACGCAGTATTTT
size: few; D: .; J: TRBJ2-3; V: TRBV4-1; CDR3: CASSQGRATDTQYF; DNA: TGCGCCAGCAGCCAAGGGCGAGCCACAGATACGCAGTATTTT
size: .; D: TRBD2; J: TRBJ2-7; V: TRBV6-1; CDR3: CASSETWGTSGSPSYEQYF; DNA: TGTGCCAGCAGTGAAACTTGGGGGACTAGCGGGTCACCCTCCTACGAGCAGTACTTC
size: .; D: .; J: TRBJ2-1; V: TRBV21-1; CDR3: CASSKARDREANNEQFF; DNA: TGTGCCAGCAGCAAAGCGCGGGACAGGGAGGCTAACAATGAGCAGTTCTTC
size: .; D: .; J: TRBJ2-1; V: TRBV28; CDR3: CASSLEGDHDEQFF; DNA: TGTGCCAGCAGTTTAGAGGGGGACCACGATGAGCAGTTCTTC